The 21 T cell receptor beta chains below were found in one sample sequenced in a study of cytomegalovirus exposure and HLA in healthy donors. PCR primers comprised 60 Vbeta and 13 Jbeta primers. TCRdb's table, derived via immunoSEQ multiplex PCR, lists solely in-frame clones and lacks some. The data hold tens of thousands of clones, with 65% to 75% observed a single time. Sequencing was performed on PBMCs. These receptors were obtained from a young woman in good health and CMV-seronegative.

The chain carries TRBV25-1 and TRBJ2-4, with no clear D. With 1 base removed from V and 3 bases from J, the gap between germline ends came to 13 bases. This CDR3 spans 16 amino acids. The germline gives CDR1 MGHDK, CDR2 SYGVNS. For the CDR3, the DNA is TGTGCCAGCAGTGAATTATCAGGTTTCGGCAAAAACATTCAGTACTTC. It codes for CASSELSGFGKNIQYF.

V is TRBV27 and J is TRBJ2-7; D perhaps matches TRBD2 (6 bases). The CDR3 is 11 amino acids. Germline values: CDR1 MNHEY, CDR2 SMNVEV (reference sequence). V lost 8 bases and J lost 5, with 10 bases in between. This CDR3 reads CASLGGHEQYF. The CDR3 region has the DNA TGTGCCAGCCTGGGAGGCCACGAGCAGTACTTC.

The CDR3 DNA is TGTGCCAGCTCACCACCCGAATCATGGGGGCACAATGAGCAGTTCTTC. Translated: CASSPPESWGHNEQFF. The V and J genes are TRBV18 and TRBJ2-1; weak D call: TRBD1 (6 bases). The germline V gene has CDR1 KGHSH and CDR2 LQKENI. The V gene lost 0 bases and the J gene lost 5 bases, with 14 bases spanning the gap. The CDR3 totals 16 residues.

V usage is TRBV7-9 and J usage is TRBJ1-1; tentative D call: TRBD1 (5 bases). Trimming pared 6 bases from V and 0 bases from J, leaving 17 bases between. This CDR3 is built from 16 residues. Germline CDR1 reads SEHNR; CDR2 reads FQNEAQ (reference sequence). The DNA of the CDR3 is TGTGCCAGCAGTATAGATGCCCGGACAATGAACACTGAAGCTTTCTTT. Amino acids: CASSIDARTMNTEAFF.

This clone was counted once. The rearrangement links TRBV27 to TRBJ2-7, with 8 bases matching TRBD1. Trimming removed 6 bases from V and 2 bases from J; junction bases left unmatched: 9. The CDR3 totals 15 residues. Germline-derived CDR1 and CDR2 are MNHEY and SMNVEV (reference sequence). CDR3 amino acids: CASSSRQGRAYEQYF. The CDR3 nucleotides are TGTGCCAGCAGCTCTAGACAGGGGCGAGCCTACGAGCAGTACTTC.

The chain joins TRBV6-5 to TRBJ2-7; 9 positions match TRBD1. V trimming: 6 bases; J trimming: 2 bases; junction bases outside the gene matches: 5. Germline CDR1 and CDR2: MNHEY and SVGAGI. The CDR3 extends over 14 amino acids. Written as DNA, the CDR3 is TGTGCCAGCAGGACCGACAGGGGGGCCTACGAGCAGTACTTC. This codes for CASRTDRGAYEQYF.

The chain employs TRBV10-3 and TRBJ1-1; TRBD1 agrees at 7 bases. This CDR3 spans 12 amino acids. The V segment lost 2 bases and the J segment 8 bases; nucleotides outside the gene matches: 2. The germline gives CDR1 ENHRY, CDR2 SYGVKD. The CDR3 DNA reads as TGTGCCATCAGTGAGGGAGGGGGCGAAGCTTTCTTT. Translated: CAISEGGGEAFF.

The chain couples TRBV5-6 to TRBJ2-1; 11 bases are shared with TRBD2. V lost 1 base, J lost 9 bases, and 9 bases stayed unmatched. Germline lookup yields CDR1 SGHDT and CDR2 YYEEEE. The CDR3 loop spans 16 amino acids. The CDR3: CASSLFETSGIGEQFF. The CDR3 coding sequence is TGTGCCAGCAGCTTGTTTGAGACTAGCGGGATCGGTGAGCAGTTCTTC. Filled out from reference TRBV5-6 and TRBJ2-1, the complete variable domain reads DAGVTQSPTHLIKTRGQQVTLRCSPKSGHDTVSWYQQALGQGPQFIFQYYEEEERQRGNFPDRFSGHQFPNYSSELNVNALLLGDSALYLCASSLFETSGIGEQFFGPGTRLTVL.

V is TRBV27 and J is TRBJ2-7, with 9 bases aligning to TRBD1. With V trimmed by 3 bases and J by 3 bases, 3 bases remained unmatched. This CDR3 has 14 residues. Germline V lookup: CDR1 MNHEY, CDR2 SMNVEV (reference sequence). The CDR3 nucleotides read TGTGCCAGCAGTTTCGACAGGGGGAGCTACGAGCAGTACTTC. Amino acids: CASSFDRGSYEQYF.

This clone was detected only a few times. The chain employs TRBV7-9 and TRBJ1-2; 8 bases fit TRBD1. With V trimmed by 5 bases and J by 1 base, 6 bases remained unmatched. Germline loops: CDR1 SEHNR, CDR2 FQNEAQ (reference sequence). CDR3 length: 15 residues. In DNA, the CDR3 is TGTGCCAGCAGCCGCACGACAGGGGATAACTATGGCTACACCTTC. Residues: CASSRTTGDNYGYTF.

The chain employs TRBV29-1 and TRBJ2-1; 14 nucleotides agree with TRBD2. Germline CDR1 and CDR2: SQVTM and ANQGSEA. The CDR3 has 17 amino acids. The J segment lost 12 bases and the V segment lost 7 bases, leaving 20 bases of the junction unmatched. The CDR3: CSGGGTSGSLINKAQFF. CDR3 coding DNA: TGCAGCGGGGGGGGGACTAGCGGGAGCCTCATTAATAAGGCGCAGTTCTTC.

This clone was seen only once. This chain links TRBV28 with TRBJ1-4, with a tentative D call TRBD1 (6 bases). This CDR3 is built from 14 residues. V shed 2 bases and J shed 8 bases, with 12 bases lying between them. In germline, CDR1 is MDHEN, CDR2 SYDVKM. CDR3 DNA sequence: TGTGCCAGCAGTTTAACAGGGCCAGAAGAAAAACTGTTTTTT. Its protein is CASSLTGPEEKLFF.

The V and J genes are TRBV30 and TRBJ2-1; the match to TRBD2 covers 13 bases. CDR3 size: 18 residues. Germline assignment: CDR1 GTSNPN and CDR2 SVGIG (reference sequence). V lost 0 bases and J lost 7; bases outside the gene matches: 12. This CDR3 is CAWSVLRTSGRSTNEQFF. CDR3 nucleotides: TGTGCCTGGAGTGTTTTAAGGACTAGCGGGAGAAGTACTAATGAGCAGTTCTTC.

This clone has more than one count but fewer than ten. This sample includes further DNA sequences coding for the same CDR3. This sequence joins TRBV5-1 and TRBJ2-5; D is ambiguous. V was clipped by 0 bases and J by 2 bases, with 8 bases between them. From germline, CDR1 is SGHRS and CDR2 YFSETQ. The CDR3 runs to 14 residues. In DNA, the CDR3 is TGCGCCAGCAGCTTGGGACTTGCTCAAGAGACCCAGTACTTC. Its translation: CASSLGLAQETQYF.

This clone was picked up a small number of times. The chain carries TRBV4-3 and TRBJ2-1, with a tentative D call TRBD1 (5 bases). CDR3 length equals 15 residues. Trimming cost V 4 bases and J 5 bases, with 15 bases left between them. Germline V gene data show CDR1 as LGHNA and CDR2 as YSLEER. The CDR3 DNA reads as TGCGCCAGCAGCCTGGACACCGGACCAAACAATGAGCAGTTCTTC. Translated, it gives CASSLDTGPNNEQFF.

The genes are TRBV7-9 and TRBJ2-2, with 7 nucleotides matching TRBD1. V dropped 5 bases and J dropped 2; count of bases not matched to a gene: 8. In germline, CDR1 is SEHNR, CDR2 FQNEAQ (reference sequence). The length of the CDR3 is 16 residues. CDR3 region: CASSQRQGSNTGELFF. The CDR3 region has the DNA TGTGCCAGCAGCCAACGACAGGGTTCCAACACCGGGGAGCTGTTTTTT.

This chain uses TRBV4-3 with TRBJ1-2, with 9 positions matching TRBD1. Trimming at V came to 0 bases and at J to 4 bases, leaving 12 bases not matched to a gene. Germline loops: CDR1 LGHNA, CDR2 YSLEER. The CDR3 sequence is 18 residues long. In nucleotides, the CDR3 is TGCGCCAGCAGCCAAGATCTAATGACAGGGGGTAATGGCTATGGCTACACCTTC. Translated: CASSQDLMTGGNGYGYTF.

CDR3 region: CARSHQGISGRGPYEQYV. The DNA for the CDR3 is TGTGCCAGAAGCCATCAGGGTATTAGCGGGAGAGGCCCCTACGAGCAGTACGTC. The J gene is TRBJ2-7, the V gene TRBV7-5; whether TRBD2, the table's D call, matches the DNA was not checked. TRBV7-5 is annotated as a pseudogene. The CDR3 is 18 amino acids.

V and J are TRBV19 and TRBJ1-2, with D possibly TRBD1 on 6 matching bases. Germline loops: CDR1 LNHDA, CDR2 SQIVND (reference sequence). The CDR3 contains 11 residues. With 8 bases removed from V and 6 bases from J, the gap between germline ends came to 10 bases. CDR3 in amino acids: CASRTGNGYTF. The CDR3 nucleotides read TGTGCCAGTCGCACAGGGAATGGCTACACCTTC.

The chain links TRBV5-6 to TRBJ2-1; 11 bases are a match to TRBD2. Germline trimming cut 2 bases from V and 2 bases from J; bases unmatched to any gene: 3. Looked up from germline, CDR1 is SGHDT and CDR2 is YYEEEE. The CDR3 is made up of 16 amino acids. CDR3 residues: CASSFLSGRAYNEQFF. The CDR3 coding sequence is TGTGCCAGCAGCTTCCTTAGCGGGAGGGCCTACAATGAGCAGTTCTTC.

In nucleotides, the CDR3 is TGCGCCAGCAGCCAAGCCCTCCGTCAAGAGACCCAGTACTTC. Residues: CASSQALRQETQYF. The chain carries TRBV4-1 and TRBJ2-5; D remains unclear. CDR3 size: 14 residues. The V gene's germline CDR1 is MGHRA and CDR2 YSYEKL. V was trimmed by 1 base and J by 2 bases, leaving 8 bases between them.